This is a list of T cell receptor beta chains from one sample in a study of identical twins. Using its own MiXCR run on the 5' RACE reads, TCRdb lists one record per CDR3 protein. The sample consists of 450,000 to 650,000 distinct CDR3 sequences, nearly 15% of them appearing once. This same sample was also taken into another study, of yellow fever vaccine responses in identical twins.

The specimen sequenced was CD4+ T cells sorted from blood. These TCRs come from a woman in her late teens or twenties in good health. CDR3s include the opening cysteine and the closing phenylalanine or tryptophan. The D gene is left open where the match is weak. Size is omitted from some rows. Given values are once, few, many or a class for expanded clones.

NA	TRBV29-1	TRBJ2-3	NA	TGCAGCGCTCGAGGGGGGAGCGGGAGCACAGATACGCAGTATTTT	CSARGGSGSTDTQYF
TRBD1	TRBV7-6	TRBJ1-1	few	TGTGCCAGCAGCTTAGCGACAGGGGAGAACACTGAAGCTTTCTTT	CASSLATGENTEAFF
NA	TRBV3-1	TRBJ2-1	NA	TGTGCCAGCAGCCCCCAGCCTCAGTGGAATGAGCAGTTCTTC	CASSPQPQWNEQFF
NA	TRBV11-2	TRBJ2-1	NA	TGTGCCAGCAGCTTAGCTGTGCTCTCCTACAATGAGCAGTTCTTC	CASSLAVLSYNEQFF
NA	TRBV3-1	TRBJ2-3	NA	TGTGCCAGCAGCAAGGTCGTGGCGGGGTCGGATACGCAGTATTTT	CASSKVVAGSDTQYF
NA	TRBV10-3	TRBJ1-1	many	TGTGCCATCAGTGAGTCGTTTGTACGAAGGAACACTGAAGCTTTCTTT	CAISESFVRRNTEAFF
TRBD2	TRBV6-1	TRBJ2-1	NA	TGTGCCAGCATCAGGTGGGCTAGCGGGAGCGATGAGCAGTTCTTC	CASIRWASGSDEQFF
TRBD2	TRBV7-8	TRBJ2-2	few	TGTGCCAGCAGCAAGCGGGAGTTCAACACCGGGGAGCTGTTTTTT	CASSKREFNTGELFF
TRBD2	TRBV5-1	TRBJ2-3	once	TGCGCCAGCAGCTTAAGGGACTATAGCACAGATACGCAGTATTTT	CASSLRDYSTDTQYF
TRBD2	TRBV5-1	TRBJ2-2	many	TGCGCCAGCAGCTTGTTCCAGCGGGGGACCGGGGAGCTGTTTTTT	CASSLFQRGTGELFF
TRBD2	TRBV7-2	TRBJ2-1	NA	TGTGCCAGCAGTCCTACTAGCGGGAGGAATGAGCAGTTCTTC	CASSPTSGRNEQFF
TRBD2	TRBV4-2	TRBJ2-1	once	TGTGCCAGCAGAGGGCAGAGGAGTCGGCGGGAGGGCCTCTACAATGAGCAGTTCTTC	CASRGQRSRREGLYNEQFF
NA	TRBV5-1	TRBJ2-1	many	TGCGCCAGCAGCACCGCTAGGGGGTCGGGGAATGAGCAGTTCTTC	CASSTARGSGNEQFF
TRBD1	TRBV5-5	TRBJ1-5	NA	TGTGCCAGCAGCGTCCTACAGGGGGGAAATCAGCCCCAGCATTTT	CASSVLQGGNQPQHF
NA	TRBV7-9	TRBJ2-1	NA	TGTGCCAGCAGCATTCGGCGGGACTCCTACAATGAGCAGTTCTTC	CASSIRRDSYNEQFF
NA	TRBV5-1	TRBJ1-4	many	TGCGCCAGCAGCTTCAGCGGGAGTGTGGCTAATGAAAAACTGTTTTTT	CASSFSGSVANEKLFF
NA	TRBV6-1	TRBJ1-5	few	TGTGCCAGCAGTGACCTCCGGGGGCAGCCCCAGCATTTT	CASSDLRGQPQHF
NA	TRBV29-1	TRBJ2-7	NA	TGCAGCGTTCAAAGACAGAGCTACGAGCAGTACTTC	CSVQRQSYEQYF
NA	TRBV12-3/TRBV12-4	TRBJ2-3	many	TGTGCCAGCAGAGTCGCCCGCACAGATACGCAGTATTTT	CASRVARTDTQYF
NA	TRBV10-1	TRBJ2-1	NA	TGCGCCAGCAGTGATGGAGGACTCAAGCAGCAGTTCTTC	CASSDGGLKQQFF
NA	TRBV29-1	TRBJ2-1	few	TGCAGCGAGAGACGGGTTAATGAGCAGTTCTTC	CSERRVNEQFF
TRBD2	TRBV29-1	TRBJ2-5	few	TGCAGCGTTGAAGGAGGAATAACTAGCGGCAACCAAGAGACCCAGTACTTC	CSVEGGITSGNQETQYF
NA	TRBV2	TRBJ1-1	NA	TGTGCCAGCAGTGAAGGGACGGAGTTGAACACTGAAGCTTTCTTT	CASSEGTELNTEAFF
TRBD2	TRBV6-2/TRBV6-3	TRBJ2-1	few	TGTGCCAGCAGTTACGGGACTAGCGGGAGGAGTGAGCAGTTCTTC	CASSYGTSGRSEQFF
TRBD2	TRBV5-5	TRBJ2-5	NA	TGTGCCAGCAGCTTGGTTCCAGCGGGGGGGACGAAGACCCAGTACTTC	CASSLVPAGGTKTQYF
TRBD1	TRBV25-1	TRBJ2-3	NA	TGTGCCAGCAGTGTCTCCGGGACAGCCACAGATACGCAGTATTTT	CASSVSGTATDTQYF
NA	TRBV5-1	TRBJ2-3	few	TGCGCCAGCAGCTTGGATGTAAACACGGGCGCAGATACGCAGTATTTT	CASSLDVNTGADTQYF
TRBD1	TRBV27	TRBJ2-1	few	TGTGCCAGCAGACGAGGACAGGGTTTGATATTCAGTGAGCAGTTCTTC	CASRRGQGLIFSEQFF
NA	TRBV6-2/TRBV6-3	TRBJ2-2	NA	TGTGCCAGCAGTTACCCCCATTCGGGGCTATCGGGGAGCACCGGGGAGCTGTTTTTT	CASSYPHSGLSGSTGELFF
NA	TRBV5-8	TRBJ2-5	NA	TGTGCCAGCAGCCCAGGGGGGCAGGAAGAGACCCAGTACTTC	CASSPGGQEETQYF
TRBD1	TRBV7-8	TRBJ2-2	NA	TGTGCCAGCAGCCCCTCGGACAGGATCGGGGCCGGGGAGCTGTTTTTT	CASSPSDRIGAGELFF
TRBD1	TRBV7-9	TRBJ2-7	NA	TGTGCCAGCAGCTTAGTTCCCGGGACAGCCACCGAGCAGTACTTC	CASSLVPGTATEQYF
TRBD1	TRBV6-1	TRBJ1-6	NA	TGTGCCAGCCGACAGGGGGGTACTCTGGGTTCACCCCTCCACTTT	CASRQGGTLGSPLHF
NA	TRBV28	TRBJ2-1	NA	TGTGCCAGCAGTTTAGGCCAGCCAGCCAACAATGAGCAGTTCTTC	CASSLGQPANNEQFF
TRBD1	TRBV20-1	TRBJ2-7	few	TGCAGTGCTCCACCTCGGGACAGGCCCTACGAGCAGTACTTC	CSAPPRDRPYEQYF
NA	TRBV15	TRBJ2-1	NA	TGTGCCACCAGCAGAGATGTCCCTACCTACAATGAGCAGTTCTTC	CATSRDVPTYNEQFF
TRBD1	TRBV29-1	TRBJ1-2	NA	TGCAGCGTGGGTTACAGGGGTTCTAACTATGGCTACACCTTC	CSVGYRGSNYGYTF
NA	TRBV11-2	TRBJ2-1	NA	TGTGCCAGCAGCTTACGGCAGTTCGATGAGCAGTTCTTC	CASSLRQFDEQFF